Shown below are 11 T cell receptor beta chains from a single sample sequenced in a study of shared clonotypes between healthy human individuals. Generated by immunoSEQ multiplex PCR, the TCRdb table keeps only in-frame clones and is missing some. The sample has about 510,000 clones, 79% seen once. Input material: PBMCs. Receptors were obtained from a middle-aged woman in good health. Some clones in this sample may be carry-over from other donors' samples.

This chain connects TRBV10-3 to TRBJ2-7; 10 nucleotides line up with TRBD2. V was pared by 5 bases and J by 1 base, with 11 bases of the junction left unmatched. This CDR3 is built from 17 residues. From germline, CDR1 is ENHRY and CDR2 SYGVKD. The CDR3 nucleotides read TGTGCCATCAGTCTAACTAGCGGGATCCTCAATTCCTACGAGCAGTACTTC. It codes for CAISLTSGILNSYEQYF.

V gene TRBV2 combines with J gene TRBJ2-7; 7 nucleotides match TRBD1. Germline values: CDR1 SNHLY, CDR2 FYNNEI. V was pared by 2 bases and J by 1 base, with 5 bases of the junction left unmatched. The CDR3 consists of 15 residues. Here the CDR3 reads CASSESGGTSYEQYF. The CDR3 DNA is TGTGCCAGCAGTGAATCAGGGGGAACGTCCTACGAGCAGTACTTC.

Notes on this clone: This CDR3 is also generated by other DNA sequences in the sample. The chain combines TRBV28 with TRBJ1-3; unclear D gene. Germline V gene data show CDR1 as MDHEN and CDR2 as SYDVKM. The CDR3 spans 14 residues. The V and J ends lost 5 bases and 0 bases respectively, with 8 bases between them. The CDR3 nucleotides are TGTGCCAGCAGTCTCCCGATCTCTGGAAACACCATATATTTT. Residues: CASSLPISGNTIYF.

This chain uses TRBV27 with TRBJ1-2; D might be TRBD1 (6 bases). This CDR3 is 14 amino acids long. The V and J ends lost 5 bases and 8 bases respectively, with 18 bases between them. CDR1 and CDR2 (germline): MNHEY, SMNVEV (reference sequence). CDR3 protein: CASSPGQLPSGYTF. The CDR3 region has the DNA TGTGCCAGCAGTCCCGGACAGCTCCCCTCCGGCTACACCTTC.

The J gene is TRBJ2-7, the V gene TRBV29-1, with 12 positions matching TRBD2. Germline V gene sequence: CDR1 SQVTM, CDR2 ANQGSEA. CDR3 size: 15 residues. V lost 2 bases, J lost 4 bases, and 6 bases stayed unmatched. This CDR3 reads CSVENPSGRAYEQYF. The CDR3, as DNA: TGCAGCGTTGAAAACCCTAGCGGGAGGGCATACGAGCAGTACTTC.

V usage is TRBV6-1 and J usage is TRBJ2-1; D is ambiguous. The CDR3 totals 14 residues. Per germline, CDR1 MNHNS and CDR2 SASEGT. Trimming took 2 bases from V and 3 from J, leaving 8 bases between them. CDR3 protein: CASSERAYYNEQFF. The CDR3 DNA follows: TGTGCCAGCAGTGAACGAGCATACTACAATGAGCAGTTCTTC.

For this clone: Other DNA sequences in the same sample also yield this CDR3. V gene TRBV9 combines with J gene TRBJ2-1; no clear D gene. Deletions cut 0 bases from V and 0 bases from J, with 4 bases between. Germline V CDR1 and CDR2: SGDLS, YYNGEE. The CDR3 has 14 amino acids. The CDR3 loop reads CASSVVGSYNEQFF. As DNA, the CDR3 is TGTGCCAGCAGCGTAGTCGGCTCCTACAATGAGCAGTTCTTC.

CDR3 region: CASSFPGSGANVLTF. CDR3 sequence (DNA): TGTGCCAGCAGCTTTCCGGGGTCTGGGGCCAACGTCCTGACTTTC. The genes are TRBV5-6 and TRBJ2-6, with D possibly being TRBD2 (5 bases). Germline CDR1 is SGHDT and CDR2 is YYEEEE. V lost 2 bases and J 1 base, leaving 7 bases between the germline ends. CDR3 size: 15 residues.

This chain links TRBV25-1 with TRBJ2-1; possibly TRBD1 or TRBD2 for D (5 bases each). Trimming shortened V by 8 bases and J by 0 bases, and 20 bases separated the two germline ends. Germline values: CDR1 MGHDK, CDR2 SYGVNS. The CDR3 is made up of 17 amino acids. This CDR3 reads CASGQKGLASSYNEQFF. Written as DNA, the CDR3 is TGTGCCAGCGGACAAAAGGGGCTAGCCAGCTCCTACAATGAGCAGTTCTTC.

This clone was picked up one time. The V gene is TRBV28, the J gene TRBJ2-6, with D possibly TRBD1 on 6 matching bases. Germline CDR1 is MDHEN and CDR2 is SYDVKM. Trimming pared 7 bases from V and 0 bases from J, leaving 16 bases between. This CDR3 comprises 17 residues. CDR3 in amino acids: CASTTGQTYSGANVLTF. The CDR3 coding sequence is TGTGCCAGCACCACCGGACAGACTTACTCTGGGGCCAACGTCCTGACTTTC.

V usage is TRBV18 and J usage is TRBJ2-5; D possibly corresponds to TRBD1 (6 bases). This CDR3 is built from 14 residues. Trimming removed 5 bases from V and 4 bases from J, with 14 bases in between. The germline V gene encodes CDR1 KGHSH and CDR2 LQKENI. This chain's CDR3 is CASSARGFTETQYF. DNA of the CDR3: TGTGCCAGCTCAGCTAGGGGGTTCACAGAGACCCAGTACTTC.